Sequencing of this T cell receptor beta chain was carried out in a study of blood T cell repertoires in COVID-19. Study details: Donors in the United States, Italy and Spain gave samples during acute or convalescent COVID-19. PBMCs, B-cell-depleted T cells, or T cells were the source of the cDNA or gDNA that made up the material.

Source study methods: Nucleated cell number was recorded as an estimate derived from reference gene primer amplification. Measured with immunoSEQ multiplex PCR; TCRdb has only the in-frame clones, and not every one. The V and J calls and clone size are taken from that table; D and trimming were inferred from the DNA. There are around 72,000 clones in the sample; about 87% occur only once, and about 6.4% lies in the top ten. The CDR3 is 12 residues long. Trimming took 4 bases from V and 8 from J, leaving 10 bases between them. The germline gives CDR1 SGHNT, CDR2 YYREEE (reference sequence). Sequencing was done on a sample of peripheral blood. The rearrangement links TRBV5-4 to TRBJ2-1; TRBD2 might be the D (5 bases). This receptor was taken from a woman aged 70-85 years with acute or convalescent COVID-19. This CDR3 is CASSLGVDEQFF. The CDR3, as DNA: TGTGCCAGCAGCCTCGGGGTAGATGAGCAGTTCTTC.